The TCR beta chain described here comes from a study of regulatory T cells in long-lasting Graves disease. On the study more broadly: In persistent Graves' disease, antithyroid drugs had been taken for over 5 years and TSH receptor antibodies stayed positive.

The time point: persistent/refractory GD, antithyroid drugs over 5 years with positive TRAb. Following extraction of RNA from PBMCs, that RNA was used to make the TCR library. Researchers made TCR beta libraries by using iRepertoire HTBI primers and running Arm-PCR on CDR3 regions. TCRdb independently ran MiXCR on the multiplex PCR reads; one entry per CDR3 protein. The sample contains almost 350,000 distinct CDR3 sequences, roughly a fifth of which appear only once. The CDR3 is 19 residues long. J was trimmed by 1 base and V by 4 bases; bases with no gene match: 17. Per germline, CDR1 LGHNA and CDR2 YNFKEQ.

The TCR was taken from a female donor with Graves disease. Sequenced here: peripheral blood mononuclear cells (PBMCs), sampled when the disease was refractory, from a patient treated with antithyroid drugs. The rearrangement uses TRBV4-2 and TRBJ2-5; 8 bases align to TRBD2. CDR3 nucleotides: TGTGCCAGCAGCCCGCGGTCCCAACTAGCGGTCGAGTTCCAAGAGACCCAGTACTTC. It encodes CASSPRSQLAVEFQETQYF.